In this sample, the clone carrying this T cell receptor (beta chain) turned up many times. Its matching antigen is unknown. The data are from a study of beta chain features in type 1 diabetes. Findings and limits, study-wide: When Type 1 diabetes patients were examined, their TCRB CDR3s proved moderately but significantly shorter in all four CD4+ subsets.

Per the germline V gene, CDR1 is SGHTA and CDR2 is FQGNSA. The CDR3 contains 14 residues. Trimming cost V 5 bases and J 3 bases, with 13 bases left between them. Sequencing targeted expressed TCRB transcripts, as all isolated RNA had been reverse transcribed. It was found that naive, central memory and regulatory T cell samples averaged approximately 3.9 million reads. Measured with immunoSEQ multiplex PCR; TCRdb has only the in-frame clones, and not every one. The sample records around 340,000 clones, roughly a tenth being singletons. This sequence originates from a man aged 25 to 40 with type 1 diabetes. The sequenced sample consisted of central memory CD4+ T cells from blood. V usage is TRBV7-2 and J usage is TRBJ2-5; TRBD2 is a possible D gene (6 bases). The DNA of the CDR3 is TGTGCCAGCAGCGTAAACTCGGGAGAAGAGACCCAGTACTTC. It encodes CASSVNSGEETQYF.